Below are 24 T cell receptor beta chains sequenced from a single sample in a study of T cells in Graves' hyperthyroidism and ophthalmopathy. Amplified TCR beta CDR3 regions came from RNA transcripts. Carried out on the TCR CDR3, a first-round RT-PCR used the HTBI primer set. TCRdb itself ran the multiplex PCR reads through MiXCR, one entry per CDR3 protein. The data show approximately 350,000 distinct CDR3 sequences, nearly 15% seen once. The sample taken for sequencing was blood. The receptors come from a woman in her sixties or seventies with Graves' ophthalmopathy.

This clonotype occurred many times. J is TRBJ1-1 and V is TRBV30; D ambiguous. From germline, CDR1 is GTSNPN and CDR2 SVGIG (reference sequence). This CDR3 is built from 13 residues. V was shortened by 3 bases and J by 0 bases, with 8 bases between the two germline ends. The CDR3 bases are TGTGCCTGGAGGTCGTGGGTGAACACTGAAGCTTTCTTT. It specifies CAWRSWVNTEAFF. The full variable domain, completed using reference TRBV30 and TRBJ1-1, is SQTIHQWPATLVQPVGSPLSLECTVEGTSNPNLYWYRQAAGRGLQLLFYSVGIGQISSEVPQNLSASRPQDRQFILSSKKLLLSDSGFYLCAWRSWVNTEAFFGQGTRLTVV.

The table lists this clonotype with many counts. The rearrangement uses TRBV6-1 and TRBJ2-7, with 7 nucleotides matching TRBD1. CDR1 and CDR2 from the germline V gene are MNHNS and SASEGT. The V segment lost 4 bases and the J segment 6 bases; nucleotides outside the gene matches: 9. This CDR3 region has 14 residues. In DNA form, the CDR3 reads TGTGCCAGCAGTGTCGTGACAGGGACCGGCGAGCAGTACTTC. Translation: CASSVVTGTGEQYF.

A few counts support this clonotype. This chain uses TRBV24-1 with TRBJ1-3; D might be TRBD1 (5 bases). CDR1 and CDR2 from the germline V gene are KGHDR and SFDVKD. Between the trimmed V and J ends, which lost 5 bases and 1 base, there was a span of 5 bases. This CDR3 is 13 amino acids long. CDR3 DNA: TGTGCCACCAGTGCAGGGTCTGGAAACACCATATATTTT. Encoded protein: CATSAGSGNTIYF.

This clonotype was observed once. The CDR3 loop reads CASRTGTAPLEQYF. The CDR3 DNA sequence: TGTGCCAGCAGAACCGGGACAGCTCCCTTGGAGCAGTACTTC. V and J are TRBV7-2 and TRBJ2-7, with 7 nucleotides matching TRBD1. This CDR3 is 14 amino acids long. CDR1 and CDR2 from the germline V gene are SGHTA and FQGNSA. V shed 6 bases, J shed 7 bases, and the junction held 12 bases outside the gene matches.

This clonotype was seen ten or more times. The rearrangement joins TRBV24-1 to TRBJ2-4; 7 bases line up with TRBD1. The CDR3 covers 13 residues. V shed 3 bases and J 8 bases; nucleotides not matched to a gene: 3. Germline lookup yields CDR1 KGHDR and CDR2 SFDVKD. CDR3 sequence reads: CATSDDRAHIQYF. The DNA for the CDR3 is TGTGCCACCAGTGATGACAGGGCTCACATTCAGTACTTC.

This clonotype was detected many times. This chain uses TRBV20-1 with TRBJ2-5; the match to TRBD1 covers 8 bases. Trimming at V came to 0 bases and at J to 5 bases, leaving 8 bases not matched to a gene. The CDR3 is made up of 15 amino acids. CDR1 and CDR2 from the germline V gene are DFQATT and SNEGSKA (reference sequence). The CDR3 DNA sequence: TGCAGTGCTAGAGATCCGGCAGGGGGCGTTGAGACCCAGTACTTC. The encoded protein is CSARDPAGGVETQYF.

This clonotype was picked up many times. The chain links TRBV7-3 to TRBJ2-1, with D possibly being TRBD2 (6 bases). Trimming took 0 bases from V and 1 from J, leaving 13 bases between them. Germline V gives CDR1 SGHTA, CDR2 FQGTGA. The CDR3 is made up of 17 amino acids. This chain's CDR3 is CASSLTPLRGSYNEQFF. The CDR3 bases are TGTGCCAGCAGCTTAACTCCCCTCCGGGGGTCCTACAATGAGCAGTTCTTC.

This clonotype was observed at least ten times. The V call is TRBV4-1, the J call TRBJ2-7; D remains unclear. V was clipped by 5 bases and J by 5 bases, with 13 bases between them. The length of the CDR3 is 13 residues. Germline V lookup: CDR1 MGHRA, CDR2 YSYEKL. Here the CDR3 reads CASSSANRNEQYF. The CDR3 DNA follows: TGCGCCAGCAGCTCCGCTAATAGGAACGAGCAGTACTTC.

This sequence joins TRBV27 and TRBJ2-2, with 7 bases that match TRBD1. This CDR3 has 13 residues. Germline-derived CDR1 and CDR2 are MNHEY and SMNVEV (reference sequence). V dropped 7 bases and J dropped 5; count of bases not matched to a gene: 4. DNA of the CDR3: TGTGCCAGCACGAGACAGGGAACCGGGGAGCTGTTTTTT. Translation gives CASTRQGTGELFF.

This clonotype showed up many times. V is TRBV3-1 and J is TRBJ1-5, with D hard to call. This CDR3 is 16 amino acids long. Germline V lookup: CDR1 LGHDT, CDR2 YNNKEL (reference sequence). Between the trimmed V and J ends, which lost 1 base and 2 bases, there was a span of 12 bases. The CDR3 region has the DNA TGTGCCAGCAGCCAAGGTTCGGGGTTTGGCAATCAGCCCCAGCATTTT. Its protein is CASSQGSGFGNQPQHF.

This clonotype appeared a few times. The V and J genes are TRBV28 and TRBJ2-1; possible D gene TRBD2, 5 bases. Germline V CDR1 and CDR2: MDHEN, SYDVKM. V lost 6 bases, J lost 0 bases, and 15 bases lay in between. This CDR3 comprises 16 residues. CDR3 sequence: CASRLGGSSSYNEQFF. The CDR3 DNA sequence: TGTGCCAGCAGGCTTGGAGGATCGAGCTCCTACAATGAGCAGTTCTTC. The variable domain in full, completed from reference TRBV28 and TRBJ2-1, reads DVKVTQSSRYLVKRTGEKVFLECVQDMDHENMFWYRQDPGLGLRLIYFSYDVKMKEKGDIPEGYSVSREKKERFSLILESASTNQTSMYLCASRLGGSSSYNEQFFGPGTRLTVL.

The V gene is TRBV2, the J gene TRBJ1-1, with D possibly being TRBD1 (5 bases). V was pared by 0 bases and J by 4 bases, with 9 bases between. The CDR3 sequence is 14 residues long. CDR1 is SNHLY and CDR2 is FYNNEI in the germline V gene. CDR3: CASSEARGSTEAFF. DNA for the CDR3: TGTGCCAGCAGTGAAGCGCGGGGGAGCACTGAAGCTTTCTTT. The full variable domain, completed using reference TRBV2 and TRBJ1-1, is EPEVTQTPSHQVTQMGQEVILRCVPISNHLYFYWYRQILGQKVEFLVSFYNNEISEKSEIFDDQFSVERPDGSNFTLKIRSTKLEDSAMYFCASSEARGSTEAFFGQGTRLTVV.

The table lists this clonotype with many counts. The chain combines TRBV5-1 with TRBJ1-6, with TRBD1 identical over 7 bases. The CDR3 extends over 16 amino acids. V lost 4 bases to trimming and J lost 9 bases; unmatched junction nucleotides: 13. Germline V lookup: CDR1 SGHRS, CDR2 YFSETQ. The CDR3 DNA is TGCGCCAGCAGCCTGGAGGGGGCAGGGAGCATTTCACCCCTCCACTTT. Residues: CASSLEGAGSISPLHF.

J is TRBJ2-6 and V is TRBV10-3; D gene unclear. From germline, CDR1 is ENHRY and CDR2 SYGVKD. This CDR3 has 14 residues. The ends were cut back, 0 bases at V and 1 base at J, with 1 base in the middle. The CDR3 protein is CAISESSGANVLTF. In nucleotides, the CDR3 is TGTGCCATCAGTGAGTCTTCTGGGGCCAACGTCCTGACTTTC.

The chain links TRBV5-1 to TRBJ1-4; D unclear. Germline V gives CDR1 SGHRS, CDR2 YFSETQ. CDR3 length: 14 residues. V was clipped by 3 bases and J by 7 bases, with 13 bases between them. The CDR3 sequence: CASSSSGVGEKLFF. The CDR3 bases are TGCGCCAGCAGCTCCAGCGGGGTAGGTGAAAAACTGTTTTTT.

In its sample, this clonotype was seen a few times. The chain carries TRBV6-1 and TRBJ1-2; no definite D call. Trimming left V 5 bases short and J 0 bases short, with 10 bases between. Germline-derived CDR1 and CDR2 are MNHNS and SASEGT. This CDR3 has 14 amino acids. The CDR3 loop is CASSPSAANYGYTF. In nucleotides, the CDR3 is TGTGCCAGCAGTCCCAGTGCAGCTAACTATGGCTACACCTTC.

This clonotype occurred many times. The CDR3 sequence: CASSKGSRTEAFF. The CDR3 DNA reads TGTGCCAGCAGTAAGGGGAGTAGGACTGAAGCTTTCTTT. V gene TRBV27 combines with J gene TRBJ1-1, with D maybe TRBD1 (5 bases). The CDR3 spans 13 residues. Trimming left V 5 bases short and J 5 bases short, with 12 bases between. The germline V gene has CDR1 MNHEY and CDR2 SMNVEV (reference sequence).

This clonotype has a handful of counts. This rearrangement joins TRBV6-1 to TRBJ1-6, with TRBD1 matching over 7 bases. Germline loops: CDR1 MNHNS, CDR2 SASEGT. The CDR3 sequence is 14 residues long. Trimming removed 7 bases from V and 3 bases from J; junction bases left unmatched: 3. The CDR3 bases are TGTGCCAGCACCTGGGACAGCTATAATTCACCCCTCCACTTT. This gives the protein CASTWDSYNSPLHF.

This chain connects TRBV5-8 to TRBJ1-2, with 7 bases that match TRBD1. CDR3 length: 15 amino acids. The V gene's germline CDR1 is SGHTS and CDR2 YDEGEE. V lost 4 bases to trimming and J lost 8 bases; unmatched junction nucleotides: 14. The CDR3 DNA reads as TGTGCCAGCAGCATATCCGGGGACAGACCCCTGGGCTACACCTTC. Its protein is CASSISGDRPLGYTF.

On this clonotype itself: Possible read error: a much larger clone is one base away. The chain has TRBV7-9 and TRBJ2-2; D ambiguous. The germline V gene has CDR1 SEHNR and CDR2 FQNEAQ (reference sequence). The CDR3 covers 14 residues. V was pared by 4 bases and J by 1 base, with 7 bases between. The CDR3 nucleotides read TGTGCCAGCAGCTCCCCCGGGAACACCGGGGAGCTGTTTTTT. Residues: CASSSPGNTGELFF.

This clonotype came up many times. The gene calls are TRBV2 and TRBJ2-5; maybe TRBD1 (5 bases). The CDR3 is 14 amino acids. Per the germline V gene, CDR1 is SNHLY and CDR2 is FYNNEI. Trimming stripped 1 base from V and 2 bases from J, with 8 bases between. The CDR3 region is CASSEDQGQETQYF. For the CDR3, the DNA is TGTGCCAGCAGTGAAGATCAGGGACAAGAGACCCAGTACTTC.

At least ten counts were recorded for this clonotype. This chain joins TRBV4-1 and TRBJ2-7; 10 bases are a match to TRBD2. Per germline, CDR1 MGHRA and CDR2 YSYEKL. V was pared by 0 bases and J by 2 bases, with 1 base of the junction left unmatched. The CDR3 is 15 amino acids. CDR3 nucleotides: TGCGCCAGCAGCCAAGATACTAGCGGGACCTACGAGCAGTACTTC. Its protein product is CASSQDTSGTYEQYF.

This clonotype was observed at least ten times. The chain carries TRBV12-3 or TRBV12-4 and TRBJ2-3, with 10 bases lining up with TRBD2. The CDR3 is made up of 18 amino acids. V trimming: 5 bases; J trimming: 4 bases; junction bases outside the gene matches: 15. The CDR3 protein is CASSQPTWASGSADTQYF. The CDR3 DNA follows: TGTGCCAGCAGTCAACCGACCTGGGCTAGCGGGAGCGCAGATACGCAGTATTTT.

This clonotype has at least ten counts. The J gene is TRBJ2-2, the V gene TRBV5-1; D gene unclear. Germline V gene sequence: CDR1 SGHRS, CDR2 YFSETQ. The CDR3 loop spans 17 amino acids. The ends were cut back, 6 bases at V and 0 bases at J, with 18 bases in the middle. The CDR3 loop is CASTDMASSANTGELFF. The CDR3 DNA reads TGCGCCAGCACCGATATGGCGTCCTCGGCGAACACCGGGGAGCTGTTTTTT.